This is a list of T cell receptor beta chains from one sample in a study of early T cells in non-severe SARS-CoV-2 infection. TCRdb redid the calling of the 5' RACE reads with MiXCR, one entry per CDR3 protein. Of about 92,000 distinct CDR3 sequences listed, 16% are singletons. The specimen sequenced was whole blood. The receptors were sampled from an adult who was a healthcare worker with PCR-confirmed SARS-CoV-2 infection or an uninfected control (not recorded which). The CDR3 runs from the conserved cysteine through the conserved F or W. A D gene is named only where the DNA matches it firmly. Expanded clones are given a class, and other clones once, few, many or no size at all.

-	TRBV21-1	few	TRBJ1-5	TGTGCCAGCAGCACCAGCTCCGGGATCTCCTCCGGCAATCAGCCCCAGCATTTT	CASSTSSGISSGNQPQHF
-	TRBV20-1	few	TRBJ2-3	TGCAGTGGGAGGGGTCCCGGAGATACGCAGTATTTT	CSGRGPGDTQYF
-	TRBV28	-	TRBJ1-1	TGTGCCAGCAGTTTAAGGGGGGGGAACACTGAAGCTTTCTTT	CASSLRGGNTEAFF
-	TRBV6-6	-	TRBJ2-7	TGTGCCAGCAGAGGGACTGATCTTTTCCACGAGCAGTACTTC	CASRGTDLFHEQYF
TRBD1	TRBV5-6	many	TRBJ2-7	TGTGCCAGCAGCTTCCGACAGGGATTAAGCTACGAGCAGTACTTC	CASSFRQGLSYEQYF
TRBD1	TRBV3-1	-	TRBJ1-2	TGTGCCAGCAGCCAACAGGGGGCGGTCGGCTACACCTTC	CASSQQGAVGYTF
-	TRBV6-1	-	TRBJ1-1	TGTGCCAGCAGTGAAATGACAGGCAACACTGAAGCTTTCTTT	CASSEMTGNTEAFF
-	TRBV11-2	-	TRBJ2-7	TGTGCCAGCAGCTCTACCGGGGGAGTATTATCATACGAGCAGTACTTC	CASSSTGGVLSYEQYF
TRBD2	TRBV12-3/TRBV12-4	-	TRBJ2-1	TGTGCCAGCAGTTTAGCGAGCACTAGCGCGTACTATGACTACAATGAGCAGTTCTTC	CASSLASTSAYYDYNEQFF
-	TRBV19	many	TRBJ1-5	TGTGCCAGTAGTCTACAGAGGGTCGGGTCCGGTCAGCCCCAGCATTTT	CASSLQRVGSGQPQHF